The rows below give T cell receptor beta chains drawn from one sample of a study of blood T cell repertoires in COVID-19. The data were produced by immunoSEQ multiplex PCR, yet TCRdb's version contains in-frame clones alone and is incomplete. The repertoire holds 85,000 to 120,000 clones, approximately 92% seen once, with roughly 2.1% in the top ten. The sample taken for sequencing was peripheral blood. These receptors all come from a woman in her forties or fifties with COVID-19, enrolled during active disease. The CDR3 runs from the conserved cysteine through the conserved F or W. The order of the fields is D gene, J gene, V gene, clone size, CDR3 DNA, CDR3 protein. A D gene is named only where the DNA matches it firmly. Expanded clones get a size class; other rows say once, few or many, or leave the size out.

D: TRBD2; J: TRBJ2-1; V: TRBV27; size: .; DNA: TGTGCCAGCAGTTTATCGCGGGGGGGATCCTACAATGAGCAGTTCTTC; CDR3: CASSLSRGGSYNEQFF
D: TRBD1; J: TRBJ1-2; V: TRBV4-1; size: .; DNA: TGCGCCAGCAGCCAACAGGGGGCCGTCTATGGCTACACCTTC; CDR3: CASSQQGAVYGYTF
D: .; J: TRBJ1-5; V: TRBV6-5; size: .; DNA: TGTGCCAGCAGGTTACAGGGTGGGGGGCCCCAGCATTTT; CDR3: CASRLQGGGPQHF
D: .; J: TRBJ1-4; V: TRBV6-6; size: .; DNA: TGTGCCAGCAGTTCGACAGGTCAAAATGAAAAACTGTTTTTT; CDR3: CASSSTGQNEKLFF
D: .; J: TRBJ2-3; V: TRBV28; size: .; DNA: TGTGCCAGCAGTTGGCGGGGCATCACAGATACGCAGTATTTT; CDR3: CASSWRGITDTQYF
D: .; J: TRBJ1-3; V: TRBV9; size: few; DNA: TGTGCCAGCAGCGTAGGACAGGGAAACACCATATATTTT; CDR3: CASSVGQGNTIYF
D: .; J: TRBJ2-7; V: TRBV7-2; size: .; DNA: TGTGCCAGCACTTCCGTTGACGAGCAGTACTTC; CDR3: CASTSVDEQYF
D: TRBD1; J: TRBJ1-2; V: TRBV6-2/TRBV6-3; size: .; DNA: TGTGCCAGCAGTGGCGAAACAGGGGACTATGGCTACACCTTC; CDR3: CASSGETGDYGYTF
D: .; J: TRBJ2-4; V: TRBV19; size: .; DNA: TGTGCCAGTAGTATTTACGGGACACAAAACATTCAGTACTTC; CDR3: CASSIYGTQNIQYF
D: .; J: TRBJ2-6; V: TRBV7-9; size: .; DNA: TGTGCCAGCAGCTTTAAAATCGAGTACTCTGGGGCCAACGTCCTGACTTTC; CDR3: CASSFKIEYSGANVLTF
D: TRBD1; J: TRBJ1-6; V: TRBV30; size: .; DNA: TGTGCCTGGAGTACGGACAGGGCGGATAATTCACCCCTCCACTTT; CDR3: CAWSTDRADNSPLHF
D: .; J: TRBJ1-3; V: TRBV30; size: once; DNA: TGTGCCTGGACTAAGGGGTCTGGAAACACCATATATTTT; CDR3: CAWTKGSGNTIYF
D: TRBD2; J: TRBJ2-5; V: TRBV29-1; size: .; DNA: TGCAGCTTGGGACTAGCGGGGGAGACCCAGTACTTC; CDR3: CSLGLAGETQYF
D: TRBD2; J: TRBJ2-1; V: TRBV18; size: .; DNA: TGTGCCAGCTCACCCCCCGGGACTAGTGGTAAAGGTGAGCAGTTCTTC; CDR3: CASSPPGTSGKGEQFF
D: .; J: TRBJ2-7; V: TRBV27; size: .; DNA: TGTGCCAGCAGCTTGATCGGGGGTGGGTTCGTGCAGTACTTC; CDR3: CASSLIGGGFVQYF
D: .; J: TRBJ1-1; V: TRBV5-4; size: .; DNA: TGTGCCAGCAGCTCTCCGAGAGCCGGGGAAGCTTTCTTT; CDR3: CASSSPRAGEAFF
D: .; J: TRBJ1-4; V: TRBV14; size: .; DNA: TGTGCCAGCAGCCGGCGAGGGAGGGGTGAAAAACTGTTTTTT; CDR3: CASSRRGRGEKLFF
D: .; J: TRBJ2-1; V: TRBV19; size: .; DNA: TGTGCCAGTAGTAGAAGCTCTCTTTCCTACAATGAGCAGTTCTTC; CDR3: CASSRSSLSYNEQFF
D: .; J: TRBJ1-3; V: TRBV3-1/TRBV3-2; size: .; DNA: TGTGCCAGCAGCCAAGGAGCGGACAGTGGAAACACCATATATTTT; CDR3: CASSQGADSGNTIYF
D: TRBD1; J: TRBJ1-4; V: TRBV13; size: .; DNA: TGTGCCAGCAGCTTGACAGGGGAGGCGAGTGAAAAACTGTTTTTT; CDR3: CASSLTGEASEKLFF
D: .; J: TRBJ2-1; V: TRBV7-6; size: .; DNA: TGTGCCAGCAGCTTAGCGGGGGGGCCTCTGGAGGAGCAGTTCTTC; CDR3: CASSLAGGPLEEQFF
D: .; J: TRBJ1-2; V: TRBV27; size: once; DNA: TGTGCCAGCAGTTCAACAGGGTTTTATGGCTACACCTTC; CDR3: CASSSTGFYGYTF
D: TRBD1; J: TRBJ1-1; V: TRBV29-1; size: once; DNA: TGCAGCGTGAAAGGGGGCGGGAACACTGAAGCTTTCTTT; CDR3: CSVKGGGNTEAFF
D: TRBD2; J: TRBJ2-5; V: TRBV5-8; size: .; DNA: TGTGCCAGCAGCTTGCTCGTAGCGGGGGGGCAGGAGACCCAGTACTTC; CDR3: CASSLLVAGGQETQYF